This TCR beta chain was sequenced in a study of monozygotic twins with inflammatory bowel disease. The blood volume drawn from each donor was around 2.6 ml. In germline, CDR1 is ENHRY, CDR2 SYGVKD. The CDR3 consists of 13 residues. TCRdb derives one entry per CDR3 protein from the 5' RACE reads, leaving out DNA. The sample is made up of about 170,000 distinct CDR3 sequences, and the top ten hold roughly 3% of it. Specimen: blood. The chain is built from TRBV10-3 and TRBJ2-5; TCRdb indicates TRBD2, and absent DNA this call remains unverified. This receptor was taken from a human donor with ulcerative colitis or Crohn's disease, or a healthy co-twin of an affected twin (not recorded which). The CDR3 sequence: CAIRGGVGETQYF.